This TCR beta chain was obtained from a study of vaccination and CD4 T cells after COVID-19. Sequencing of the DNA from cultured CD4+ T cells was carried out with the Oncomine TCR Beta short-read assay. MiXCR, applied by TCRdb to the PCR reads, yields one record per CDR3 protein. The table records 11,000 or so distinct CDR3 sequences, around 58% of them present only once. CDR1 is MDHEN, CDR2 SYDVKM, per germline. Trimming shortened V by 6 bases and J by 2 bases, and 16 bases separated the two germline ends. This CDR3 has 15 amino acids. Treatment reported: roughly 11-day PBMC culture with coronavirus spike peptide pools or control peptides (ViraFEST assay). With regard to this clonotype: The antigen remains unidentified.

The gene calls are TRBV28 and TRBJ1-2, with D possibly matching TRBD1 (6 bases). The sequence came from a human donor who had recovered from COVID-19. The sample consisted of CD4+ T cells from blood, cultured in vitro. In nucleotides, the CDR3 is TGTGCCAGCAGCCCTGGGACACTTGGCAACTATGGCTACACCTTC. Protein sequence: CASSPGTLGNYGYTF.